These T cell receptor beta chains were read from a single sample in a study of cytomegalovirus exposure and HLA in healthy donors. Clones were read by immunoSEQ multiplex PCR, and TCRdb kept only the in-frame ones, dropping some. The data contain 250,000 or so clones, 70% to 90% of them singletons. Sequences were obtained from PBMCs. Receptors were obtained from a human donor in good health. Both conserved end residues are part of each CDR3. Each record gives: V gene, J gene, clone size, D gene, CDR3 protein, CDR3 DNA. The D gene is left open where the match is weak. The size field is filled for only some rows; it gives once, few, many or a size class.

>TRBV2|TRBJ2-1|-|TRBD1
CARSRVSSTGNEQFF
TGTGCCAGATCCAGGGTTTCCTCGACAGGGAATGAGCAGTTCTTC
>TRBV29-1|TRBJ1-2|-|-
CSVEWGRDYGYTF
TGCAGCGTTGAATGGGGGCGCGACTATGGCTACACCTTC
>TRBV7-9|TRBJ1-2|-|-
CASSLAGGLYGYTF
TGTGCCAGCAGCTTAGCAGGGGGTCTCTATGGCTACACCTTC
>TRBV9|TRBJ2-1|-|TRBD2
CASSVGLAGGPRQFF
TGTGCCAGCAGCGTGGGACTAGCGGGAGGGCCCCGGCAGTTCTTC
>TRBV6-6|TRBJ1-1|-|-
CASSYSGENTEAFF
TGTGCCAGCAGTTACTCAGGGGAGAACACTGAAGCTTTCTTT
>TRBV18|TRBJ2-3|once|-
CASSPPPPGDTQYF
TGTGCCAGCTCACCACCACCTCCCGGAGATACGCAGTATTTT
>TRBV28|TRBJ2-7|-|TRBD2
CASSLLAGVSYEQYF
TGTGCCAGCAGTTTACTAGCGGGCGTCTCCTACGAGCAGTACTTC
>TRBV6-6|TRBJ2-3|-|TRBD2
CASSSKREWPDTQYF
TGTGCCAGCAGTTCTAAGCGGGAGTGGCCAGATACGCAGTATTTT
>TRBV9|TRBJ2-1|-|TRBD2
CASSVGLAGYNEQFF
TGTGCCAGCAGCGTAGGGCTAGCGGGGTACAATGAGCAGTTCTTC
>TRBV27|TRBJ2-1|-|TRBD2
CASSLSRGAQGNEQFF
TGTGCCAGCAGTTTATCGCGGGGGGCGCAGGGCAATGAGCAGTTCTTC
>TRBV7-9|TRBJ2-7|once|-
CSSSLALAGNPREQYF
TGTTCCAGCAGCTTAGCGCTGGCAGGGAATCCGCGCGAGCAGTACTTC
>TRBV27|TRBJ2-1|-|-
CASGPLQGINEQFF
TGTGCCAGCGGGCCCTTACAGGGTATCAATGAGCAGTTCTTC
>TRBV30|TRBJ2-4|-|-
CAWSVPNRVDIQYF
TGTGCCTGGAGTGTACCCAACAGGGTAGACATTCAGTACTTC
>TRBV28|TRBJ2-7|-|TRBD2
CASGTPGGTYEQYF
TGTGCCAGCGGAACACCGGGAGGGACGTATGAGCAGTACTTC
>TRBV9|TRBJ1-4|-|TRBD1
CASSVGGQGDEKLFF
TGTGCCAGCAGCGTAGGGGGACAGGGGGATGAAAAACTGTTTTTT
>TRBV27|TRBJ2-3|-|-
CASSLEGHRVDTQYF
TGTGCCAGCAGTTTAGAGGGACACCGTGTGGATACGCAGTATTTT
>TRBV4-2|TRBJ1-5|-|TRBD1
CASSQSHRGRSDQPQHF
TGTGCCAGCAGCCAATCCCACAGGGGGAGGTCGGATCAGCCCCAGCATTTT
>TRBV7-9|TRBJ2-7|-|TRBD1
CASSFHGTVREQYF
TGTGCCAGCAGCTTTCATGGGACAGTTCGGGAGCAGTACTTC
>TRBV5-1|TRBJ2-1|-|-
CASSLVTGGYNEQFF
TGCGCCAGCAGCTTGGTTACCGGAGGCTACAATGAGCAGTTCTTC
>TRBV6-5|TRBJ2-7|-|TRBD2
CASQQRETYEQYF
TGTGCCAGCCAGCAGCGGGAAACCTACGAGCAGTACTTC
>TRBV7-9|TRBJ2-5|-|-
CASSFTADIQTQYF
TGTGCCAGCAGCTTTACGGCGGACATACAGACCCAGTACTTC
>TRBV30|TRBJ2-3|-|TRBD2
CAWRAGVGTDTQYF
TGTGCCTGGAGAGCGGGAGTTGGCACAGATACGCAGTATTTT